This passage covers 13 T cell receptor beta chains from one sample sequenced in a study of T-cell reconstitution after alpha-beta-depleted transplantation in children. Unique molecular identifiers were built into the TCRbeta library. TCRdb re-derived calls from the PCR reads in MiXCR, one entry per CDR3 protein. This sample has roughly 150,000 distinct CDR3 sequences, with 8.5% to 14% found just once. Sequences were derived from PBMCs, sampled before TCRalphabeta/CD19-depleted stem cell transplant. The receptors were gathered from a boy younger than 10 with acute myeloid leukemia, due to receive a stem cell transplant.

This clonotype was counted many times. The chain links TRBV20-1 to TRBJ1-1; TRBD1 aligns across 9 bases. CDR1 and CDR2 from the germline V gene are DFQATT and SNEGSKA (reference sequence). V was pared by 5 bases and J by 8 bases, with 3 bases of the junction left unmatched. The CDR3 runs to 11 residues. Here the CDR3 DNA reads TGCAGTGCTGACAGGGGGGTCGAAGCTTTCTTT. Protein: CSADRGVEAFF.

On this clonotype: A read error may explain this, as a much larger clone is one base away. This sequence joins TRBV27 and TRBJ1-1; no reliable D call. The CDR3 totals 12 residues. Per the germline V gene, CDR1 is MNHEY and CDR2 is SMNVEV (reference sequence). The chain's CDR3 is CASSFGNTEASF. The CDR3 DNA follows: TGTGCCAGCAGTTTTGGGAACACTGAAGCTTCCTTT.

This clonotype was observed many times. The CDR3 DNA is TGCAGTGCTAGCGACCGGGACAGGGGAGCCAATGAGCAGTTCTTC. Protein sequence: CSASDRDRGANEQFF. V usage is TRBV20-1 and J usage is TRBJ2-1, with 10 bases fitting TRBD1. The V gene end was trimmed by 3 bases and the J gene end by 6 bases; junction bases not matched to a gene: 8. The CDR3 length is 15 residues. Germline-derived CDR1 and CDR2 are DFQATT and SNEGSKA (reference sequence).

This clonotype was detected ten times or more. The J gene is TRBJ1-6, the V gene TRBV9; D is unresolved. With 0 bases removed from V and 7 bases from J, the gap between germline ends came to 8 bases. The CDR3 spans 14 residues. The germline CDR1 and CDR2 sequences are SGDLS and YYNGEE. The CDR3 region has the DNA TGTGCCAGCAGCGTAGCGTCCCCCAATTCACCCCTCCACTTT. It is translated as CASSVASPNSPLHF.

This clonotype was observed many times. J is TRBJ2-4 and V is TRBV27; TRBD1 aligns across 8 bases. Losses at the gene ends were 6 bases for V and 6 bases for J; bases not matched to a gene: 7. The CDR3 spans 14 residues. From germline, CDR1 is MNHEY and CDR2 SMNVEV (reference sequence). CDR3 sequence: CASRKQGVGNIQYF. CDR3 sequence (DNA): TGTGCCAGCAGAAAACAGGGGGTTGGAAACATTCAGTACTTC.

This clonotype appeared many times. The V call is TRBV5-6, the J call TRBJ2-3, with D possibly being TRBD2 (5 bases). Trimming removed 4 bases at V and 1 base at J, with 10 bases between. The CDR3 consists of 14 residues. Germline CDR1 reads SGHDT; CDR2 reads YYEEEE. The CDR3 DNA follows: TGTGCCAGCAGCGCTAGCTGGGGCACAGATACGCAGTATTTT. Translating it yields CASSASWGTDTQYF.

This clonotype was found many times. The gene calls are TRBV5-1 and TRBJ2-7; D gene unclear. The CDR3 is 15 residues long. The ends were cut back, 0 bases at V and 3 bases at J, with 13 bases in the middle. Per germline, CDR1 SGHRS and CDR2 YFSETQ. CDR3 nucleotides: TGCGCCAGCAGCTTGGTCAGTCGGCAGATCTACGAGCAGTACTTC. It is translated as CASSLVSRQIYEQYF.

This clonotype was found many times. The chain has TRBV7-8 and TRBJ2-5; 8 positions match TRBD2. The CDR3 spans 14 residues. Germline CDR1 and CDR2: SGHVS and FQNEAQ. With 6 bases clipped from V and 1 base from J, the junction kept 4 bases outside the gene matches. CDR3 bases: TGTGCCAGCAGAACGGGGGGGGCCCAAGAGACCCAGTACTTC. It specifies CASRTGGAQETQYF.

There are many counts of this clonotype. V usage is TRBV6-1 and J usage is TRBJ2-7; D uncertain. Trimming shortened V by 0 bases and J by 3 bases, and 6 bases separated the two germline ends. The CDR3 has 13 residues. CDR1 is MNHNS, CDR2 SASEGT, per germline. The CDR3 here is CASSEARFYEQYF. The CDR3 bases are TGTGCCAGCAGTGAAGCGAGGTTCTACGAGCAGTACTTC.

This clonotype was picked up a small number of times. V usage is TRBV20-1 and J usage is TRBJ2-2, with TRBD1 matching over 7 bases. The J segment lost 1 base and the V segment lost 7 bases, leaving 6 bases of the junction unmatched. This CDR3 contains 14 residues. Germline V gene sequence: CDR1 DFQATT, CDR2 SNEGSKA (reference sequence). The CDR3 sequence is CSDQRTGNTGELFF. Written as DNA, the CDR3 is TGCAGTGACCAACGGACAGGGAACACCGGGGAGCTGTTTTTT.

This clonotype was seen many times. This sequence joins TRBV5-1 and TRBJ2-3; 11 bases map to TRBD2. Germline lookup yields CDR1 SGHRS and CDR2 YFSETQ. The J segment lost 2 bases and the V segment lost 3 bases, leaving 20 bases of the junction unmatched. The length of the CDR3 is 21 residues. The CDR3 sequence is CASSYLSGRASLFPITDTQYF. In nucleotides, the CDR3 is TGCGCCAGCAGCTACCTTAGCGGGAGGGCCAGCTTATTCCCAATCACAGATACGCAGTATTTT. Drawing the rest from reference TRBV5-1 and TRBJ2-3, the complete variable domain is KAGVTQTPRYLIKTRGQQVTLSCSPISGHRSVSWYQQTPGQGLQFLFEYFSETQRNKGNFPGRFSGRQFSNSRSEMNVSTLELGDSALYLCASSYLSGRASLFPITDTQYFGPGTRLTVL.

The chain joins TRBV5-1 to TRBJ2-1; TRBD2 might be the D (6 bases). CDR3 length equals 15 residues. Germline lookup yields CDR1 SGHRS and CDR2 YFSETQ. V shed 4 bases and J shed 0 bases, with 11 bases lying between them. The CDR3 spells CASSKEGPSYNEQFF. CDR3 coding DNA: TGCGCCAGCAGCAAGGAGGGCCCCTCCTACAATGAGCAGTTCTTC.

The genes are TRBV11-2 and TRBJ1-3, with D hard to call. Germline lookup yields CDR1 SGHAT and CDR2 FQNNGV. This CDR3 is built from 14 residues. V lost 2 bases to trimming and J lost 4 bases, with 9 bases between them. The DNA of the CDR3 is TGTGCCAGCAGCTTACTTATGCCGGGAAACACCATATATTTT. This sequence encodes CASSLLMPGNTIYF.